This TCR beta chain was documented in a study of T cell responses to AZD1222 COVID-19 vaccine. The table came from immunoSEQ multiplex PCR; TCRdb's copy has only in-frame clones and leaves some out. The table shows over 65,000 clones, with around 85% occurring only once. Trimming took 4 bases from V and 7 from J; bases not matched to a gene: 9. The CDR3 is made up of 14 amino acids. Germline CDR1 SGHDN, CDR2 FVKESK. The chain joins TRBV14 to TRBJ1-1, with 7 bases fitting TRBD1. This material consisted of peripheral blood, taken on day 0 of AZD1222 vaccination. The receptor comes from an adult in good health. CDR3 sequence reads: CASSRDIQGVEAFF. The DNA of the CDR3 is TGTGCCAGCAGCCGAGACATTCAGGGGGTTGAAGCTTTCTTT.